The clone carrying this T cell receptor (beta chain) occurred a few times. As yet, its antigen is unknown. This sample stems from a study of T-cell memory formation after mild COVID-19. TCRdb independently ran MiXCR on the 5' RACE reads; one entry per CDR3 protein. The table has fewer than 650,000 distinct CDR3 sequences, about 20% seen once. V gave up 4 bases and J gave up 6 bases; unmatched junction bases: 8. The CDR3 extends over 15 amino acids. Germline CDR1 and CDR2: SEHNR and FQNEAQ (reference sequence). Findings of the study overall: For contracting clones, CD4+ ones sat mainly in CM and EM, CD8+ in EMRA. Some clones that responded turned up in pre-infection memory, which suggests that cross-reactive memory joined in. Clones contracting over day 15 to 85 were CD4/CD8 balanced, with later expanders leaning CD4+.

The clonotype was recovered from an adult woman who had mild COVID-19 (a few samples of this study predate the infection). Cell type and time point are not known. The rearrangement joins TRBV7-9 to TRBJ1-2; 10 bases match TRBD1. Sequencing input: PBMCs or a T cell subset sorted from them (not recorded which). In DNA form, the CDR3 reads TGTGCCAGCAGCTCCCCGGACAGGGGGAATCATGGCTACACCTTC. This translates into CASSSPDRGNHGYTF.